This is a list of T cell receptor beta chains from one sample in a study of blood T cell repertoires in COVID-19. The assay was immunoSEQ multiplex PCR, and TCRdb's table has in-frame clones only and misses some. The repertoire holds 80,000 or so clones, with about 80% as singletons. The sequenced material came from peripheral blood. The source of these receptors is a woman aged 65 to 85 with acute or convalescent COVID-19. The CDR3 runs from the conserved cysteine through the conserved F or W. The order of the fields is V gene, D gene, clone size, J gene, CDR3 protein, CDR3 DNA. A D gene is named only where the DNA matches it firmly. A row's size may be missing; if present it is once, few, many or a size class.

V: TRBV7-8
D: TRBD2
size: once
J: TRBJ2-7
CDR3: CASSKAKGLAGDTVRYEQYF
DNA: TGTGCCAGCAGCAAGGCCAAGGGACTAGCGGGGGACACCGTACGCTACGAGCAGTACTTC

V: TRBV5-1
D: NA
size: NA
J: TRBJ1-1
CDR3: CASSQYAGAGNTEAFF
DNA: TGCGCCAGCAGCCAATATGCTGGGGCTGGGAACACTGAAGCTTTCTTT

V: TRBV24-1
D: NA
size: NA
J: TRBJ1-1
CDR3: CATSETGTNTEAFF
DNA: TGTGCCACCAGTGAAACCGGGACAAACACTGAAGCTTTCTTT

V: TRBV7-8
D: NA
size: few
J: TRBJ1-2
CDR3: CASSLGAHGIYGYTF
DNA: TGTGCCAGCAGCTTAGGGGCCCATGGTATCTATGGCTACACCTTC

V: TRBV7-9
D: TRBD1
size: NA
J: TRBJ2-5
CDR3: CASSQSRGRDSKETQYF
DNA: TGTGCCAGCAGCCAATCCCGAGGCCGGGACAGCAAAGAGACCCAGTACTTC

V: TRBV5-1
D: NA
size: NA
J: TRBJ1-1
CDR3: CASSRQTEMNTEAFF
DNA: TGCGCCAGCAGCCGTCAGACAGAGATGAACACTGAAGCTTTCTTT

V: TRBV6-6
D: TRBD2
size: few
J: TRBJ2-2
CDR3: CASSYSPGGIGELFF
DNA: TGTGCCAGCAGTTACTCTCCGGGGGGGATCGGGGAGCTGTTTTTT

V: TRBV7-2
D: NA
size: NA
J: TRBJ2-1
CDR3: CASSAGSGSYNEQFF
DNA: TGTGCCAGCAGCGCTGGCAGCGGCTCCTACAATGAGCAGTTCTTC

V: TRBV27
D: TRBD2
size: NA
J: TRBJ2-7
CDR3: CASSPGRGSSYEQYF
DNA: TGTGCCAGCAGCCCTGGGAGGGGTAGCTCCTACGAGCAGTACTTC

V: TRBV5-1
D: TRBD2
size: NA
J: TRBJ2-1
CDR3: CASSLASGDYNEQFF
DNA: TGCGCCAGCAGCTTGGCTAGCGGGGATTACAATGAGCAGTTCTTC

V: TRBV6-5
D: TRBD2
size: NA
J: TRBJ2-7
CDR3: CASSGLAGSYEQYF
DNA: TGTGCCAGCAGCGGACTAGCGGGGAGCTACGAGCAGTACTTC

V: TRBV7-9
D: TRBD1
size: NA
J: TRBJ2-1
CDR3: CASRRDRANNEQFF
DNA: TGTGCCAGCAGGAGAGACAGGGCGAACAATGAGCAGTTCTTC

V: TRBV7-6
D: TRBD1
size: NA
J: TRBJ1-2
CDR3: CASSLNAAGTGLEGYTF
DNA: TGTGCCAGCAGCCTTAATGCTGCCGGGACAGGGCTTGAGGGCTACACCTTC

V: TRBV5-1
D: TRBD1
size: NA
J: TRBJ1-2
CDR3: CASSSTGSEGYTF
DNA: TGCGCCAGCAGCTCGACAGGGTCGGAAGGCTACACCTTC

V: TRBV9
D: NA
size: NA
J: TRBJ1-1
CDR3: CASSPGGNTEAFF
DNA: TGTGCCAGCAGCCCGGGAGGGAACACTGAAGCTTTCTTT

V: TRBV5-1
D: TRBD2
size: NA
J: TRBJ2-1
CDR3: CASSDLAGHNEQFF
DNA: TGCGCCAGCAGCGATCTAGCGGGGCACAATGAGCAGTTCTTC

V: TRBV19
D: TRBD1
size: NA
J: TRBJ1-5
CDR3: CASSIDRGRNQPQHF
DNA: TGTGCCAGTAGTATAGACAGGGGGAGGAATCAGCCCCAGCATTTT

V: TRBV5-1
D: TRBD2
size: NA
J: TRBJ2-3
CDR3: CASSPRGGGATDTQYF
DNA: TGCGCCAGCAGCCCCAGGGGCGGGGGGGCAACAGATACGCAGTATTTT

V: TRBV5-4
D: TRBD1
size: NA
J: TRBJ1-2
CDR3: CASSPLPGQNYGYTF
DNA: TGTGCCAGCAGCCCCCTTCCGGGACAGAACTATGGCTACACCTTC

V: TRBV11-2
D: TRBD1
size: NA
J: TRBJ1-4
CDR3: CASSLNPTGEKLFF
DNA: TGTGCCAGCAGCCTAAACCCGACAGGGGAAAAACTGTTTTTT

V: TRBV7-9
D: NA
size: NA
J: TRBJ2-3
CDR3: CASSLTVGADTQYF
DNA: TGTGCCAGCAGCTTAACGGTAGGGGCAGATACGCAGTATTTT

V: TRBV9
D: NA
size: NA
J: TRBJ1-2
CDR3: CASSVGTFRDNYGYTF
DNA: TGTGCCAGCAGCGTAGGGACATTCAGGGATAACTATGGCTACACCTTC

V: TRBV14
D: TRBD2
size: NA
J: TRBJ2-1
CDR3: CASSPSGGQQFF
DNA: TGTGCCAGCAGTCCTAGCGGGGGGCAGCAGTTCTTC

V: TRBV27
D: TRBD1
size: NA
J: TRBJ1-5
CDR3: CASSWTGSNQPQHF
DNA: TGTGCCAGCAGTTGGACAGGGAGCAATCAGCCCCAGCATTTT

V: TRBV19
D: TRBD1
size: NA
J: TRBJ2-2
CDR3: CASSVIAAGGTGELFF
DNA: TGTGCCAGTAGTGTCATCGCCGCAGGGGGCACCGGGGAGCTGTTTTTT

V: TRBV14
D: NA
size: few
J: TRBJ2-3
CDR3: CASSQAPVVEPGADTQYF
DNA: TGTGCCAGCAGCCAAGCGCCAGTGGTGGAACCCGGGGCAGATACGCAGTATTTT

V: TRBV29-1
D: TRBD2
size: NA
J: TRBJ2-1
CDR3: CSVDRAGTFNEQFF
DNA: TGCAGCGTTGACAGAGCGGGGACTTTCAATGAGCAGTTCTTC

V: TRBV10-3
D: NA
size: NA
J: TRBJ2-7
CDR3: CAISESGGGATYEQYF
DNA: TGTGCCATCAGTGAGTCTGGAGGAGGAGCCACCTACGAGCAGTACTTC

V: TRBV4-3
D: NA
size: NA
J: TRBJ2-1
CDR3: CASSQEGLPMSGEQFF
DNA: TGCGCCAGCAGCCAAGAAGGCCTACCTATGTCGGGTGAGCAGTTCTTC

V: TRBV5-1
D: TRBD1
size: NA
J: TRBJ1-3
CDR3: CASSLDRGYGNTIYF
DNA: TGCGCCAGCAGCTTGGACAGGGGCTATGGAAACACCATATATTTT

V: TRBV6-4
D: NA
size: few
J: TRBJ2-1
CDR3: CASSARGMDNEQFF
DNA: TGTGCCAGCAGTGCACGAGGAATGGACAATGAGCAGTTCTTC

V: TRBV6-5
D: NA
size: NA
J: TRBJ1-1
CDR3: CASSTGFGRNTEAFF
DNA: TGTGCCAGCAGCACAGGGTTTGGAAGGAACACTGAAGCTTTCTTT

V: TRBV9
D: TRBD1
size: few
J: TRBJ2-6
CDR3: CASNPGQGASGANVLTF
DNA: TGTGCCAGCAACCCGGGACAGGGGGCCTCTGGGGCCAACGTCCTGACTTTC

V: TRBV10-1
D: NA
size: NA
J: TRBJ1-1
CDR3: CASSHRTEAFF
DNA: TGCGCCAGCAGCCACCGGACTGAAGCTTTCTTT

V: TRBV19
D: TRBD1
size: NA
J: TRBJ1-5
CDR3: CASGGTGNQPQHF
DNA: TGTGCCAGTGGGGGGACAGGGAATCAGCCCCAGCATTTT

V: TRBV6-1
D: NA
size: NA
J: TRBJ1-6
CDR3: CASSAINREYNSPLHF
DNA: TGTGCCAGCAGTGCAATTAACAGGGAATATAATTCACCCCTCCACTTT

V: TRBV5-4
D: NA
size: NA
J: TRBJ1-2
CDR3: CASSFLYRTNYGYTF
DNA: TGTGCCAGCAGCTTCTTGTACAGGACTAACTATGGCTACACCTTC

V: TRBV5-1
D: TRBD1
size: NA
J: TRBJ2-1
CDR3: CASSLPATGVVEQFF
DNA: TGCGCCAGCAGCTTGCCCGCGACAGGGGTTGTTGAGCAGTTCTTC

V: TRBV5-4
D: TRBD2
size: NA
J: TRBJ2-7
CDR3: CASSSKGLAGPGEQYF
DNA: TGTGCCAGCAGCTCAAAAGGACTAGCGGGGCCGGGCGAGCAGTACTTC

V: TRBV11-2
D: NA
size: NA
J: TRBJ1-2
CDR3: CASSLGTGDGYTF
DNA: TGTGCCAGCAGCTTAGGGACGGGAGATGGCTACACCTTC

V: TRBV7-9
D: NA
size: NA
J: TRBJ1-5
CDR3: CASSIGQNSNQPQHF
DNA: TGTGCCAGCAGCATTGGACAGAATAGCAATCAGCCCCAGCATTTT

V: TRBV5-5
D: TRBD1
size: NA
J: TRBJ1-4
CDR3: CASRNQQGWTNEKLFF
DNA: TGTGCCAGCAGAAACCAACAGGGGTGGACTAATGAAAAACTGTTTTTT

V: TRBV5-8
D: NA
size: NA
J: TRBJ2-1
CDR3: CASSRAGSSYNEQFF
DNA: TGTGCCAGCAGCCGGGCGGGGAGCTCCTACAATGAGCAGTTCTTC

V: TRBV7-3
D: NA
size: NA
J: TRBJ2-7
CDR3: CASSPQGRGEQYF
DNA: TGTGCCAGCAGCCCCCAAGGCAGGGGCGAGCAGTACTTC

V: TRBV11-3
D: NA
size: NA
J: TRBJ2-1
CDR3: CASRSQGRNEQFF
DNA: TGTGCCAGCAGGTCACAGGGCAGGAATGAGCAGTTCTTC

V: TRBV19
D: NA
size: NA
J: TRBJ1-3
CDR3: CASSMESAGNTIYF
DNA: TGTGCCAGTAGTATGGAGTCCGCTGGAAACACCATATATTTT

V: TRBV19
D: TRBD1
size: NA
J: TRBJ1-1
CDR3: CASSITGAFVTEAFF
DNA: TGTGCCAGTAGTATAACAGGGGCTTTCGTCACTGAAGCTTTCTTT

V: TRBV7-2
D: TRBD1
size: NA
J: TRBJ1-2
CDR3: CASSGPYPRDRRWYGYTF
DNA: TGTGCCAGCAGCGGGCCCTACCCACGGGACAGGAGGTGGTATGGCTACACCTTC

V: TRBV7-6
D: NA
size: NA
J: TRBJ1-4
CDR3: CASSLAGSPGEKLFF
DNA: TGTGCCAGCAGCTTAGCGGGGTCCCCGGGAGAAAAACTGTTTTTT

V: TRBV6-2/TRBV6-3
D: TRBD2
size: NA
J: TRBJ2-2
CDR3: CASSSPGLAVLNTGELFF
DNA: TGTGCCAGCAGCTCCCCGGGACTAGCGGTTCTGAACACCGGGGAGCTGTTTTTT

V: TRBV19
D: NA
size: once
J: TRBJ1-3
CDR3: CASNDRTRNTIYF
DNA: TGTGCCAGTAACGACAGGACCAGGAACACCATATATTTT